The T cell receptor (beta chain) described here comes from a study of glioma-infiltrating T cells. Findings and caveats of the study: Above-expected tissue-blood divergence occurred in all gliomas, most in low-grade ones.

This clonotype has ten or more counts. Its matching antigen is unknown. The germline V gene encodes CDR1 MNHNS and CDR2 SASEGT. V lost 6 bases and J lost 3; bases outside the gene matches: 0. The CDR3 totals 13 residues. Amplification of TCR alpha and beta CDR3 regions from RNA used iRepertoire nested multiplex PCR. Tissue mRNA or PBMC total RNA, 100-400 ng, went into one-step reverse transcription and amplification. MiXCR, applied by TCRdb to the multiplex PCR reads, yields one record per CDR3 protein. Among roughly 120,000 distinct CDR3 sequences, less than 30% were seen once, and the ten largest hold roughly 15%.

Specimen: glioma tissue, nonneoplastic brain tissue, or PBMCs (not recorded which). J is TRBJ2-2 and V is TRBV6-1, with 8 bases lining up with TRBD1. The receptor was derived from a human donor with low-grade glioma or glioblastoma, undergoing nonglioma brain surgery, or in good health (not recorded which). The CDR3 DNA sequence: TGTGCCAGCAGGGGACAGGACACCGGGGAGCTGTTTTTT. As protein: CASRGQDTGELFF.